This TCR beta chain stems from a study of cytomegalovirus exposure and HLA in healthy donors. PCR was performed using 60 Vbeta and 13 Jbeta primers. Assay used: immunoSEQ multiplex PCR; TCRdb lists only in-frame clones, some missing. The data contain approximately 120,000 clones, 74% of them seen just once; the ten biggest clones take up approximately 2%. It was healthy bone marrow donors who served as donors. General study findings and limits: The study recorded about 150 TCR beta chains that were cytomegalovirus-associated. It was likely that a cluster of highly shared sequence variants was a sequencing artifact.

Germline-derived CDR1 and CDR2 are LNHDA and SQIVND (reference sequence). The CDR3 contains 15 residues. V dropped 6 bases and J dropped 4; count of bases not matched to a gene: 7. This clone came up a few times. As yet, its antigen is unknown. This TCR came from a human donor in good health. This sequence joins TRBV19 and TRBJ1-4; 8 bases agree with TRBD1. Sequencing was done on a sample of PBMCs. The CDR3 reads CASRNRQGINEKLFF. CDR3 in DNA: TGTGCCAGTAGGAACCGACAGGGGATTAATGAAAAACTGTTTTTT.